This TCR beta chain came from a study of T cell responses to AZD1222 COVID-19 vaccine. As to this clone: Its antigen is currently unknown.

Study results and limitations: Reportedly, close to half of spike-specific TCRs are directed against unmutated variant regions. Baseline antibody screening turned up just a handful of seropositive AZD1222 recipients.

The table came from immunoSEQ multiplex PCR; TCRdb's copy has only in-frame clones and leaves some out. Of some 85,000 clones in the sample, about 85% were seen once. The V and J ends lost 3 bases and 11 bases respectively, with 17 bases between them. The CDR3 sequence is 14 residues long. Germline V gene lookup returns CDR1 MDHEN and CDR2 SYDVKM. The TCR was taken from an adult in good health. The material sequenced was peripheral blood, taken on day 0 of AZD1222 vaccination. This sequence joins TRBV28 and TRBJ2-1; D call uncertain. The CDR3 is CASSLTNPTEKQFF. DNA for the CDR3: TGTGCCAGCAGTTTGACAAACCCAACAGAGAAGCAGTTCTTC.